The 8 T cell receptor beta chains below come from one sample, sequenced in a study of blood T cell repertoires in COVID-19. Sequencing used immunoSEQ multiplex PCR; TCRdb keeps in-frame clones, though not all of them. The sample lists around 310,000 clones, 89% occurring once. Sequencing was performed on PBMCs or T cells enriched from blood (not recorded which). The source is a woman aged 25 to 39 who had recovered from COVID-19.

V is TRBV29-1 and J is TRBJ2-5; 10 bases fit TRBD2. Germline V gene lookup returns CDR1 SQVTM and CDR2 ANQGSEA. V lost 1 base and J lost 5; bases outside the gene matches: 1. This CDR3 comprises 13 residues. As DNA, the CDR3 is TGCAGCGTTGAAGCTAGCGGGAGTGAGACCCAGTACTTC. Protein product: CSVEASGSETQYF.

The genes are TRBV21-1 and TRBJ2-7; TRBD1 is the table's D call and was not checked against the DNA. TRBV21-1 is tagged as a pseudogene. This CDR3 is 22 amino acids long. DNA for the CDR3: TGTGCCAGCAGCAAAGTTGCTTTCTTTCGTGCACAGAATAAAGTCTGTTACTACGAGCAGTACTTC. Protein product: CASSKVAFFRAQNKVCYYEQYF.

This chain connects TRBV5-1 to TRBJ1-2; TRBD1 matches 7 bases. Germline CDR1 reads SGHRS; CDR2 reads YFSETQ. After removal of 4 bases from V and 7 bases from J, the junction contained 10 bases not matched to a gene. The CDR3 spans 14 residues. The CDR3 DNA follows: TGCGCCAGCAGCATGACAGGGACTGGCGCTGGCTACACCTTC. Translated: CASSMTGTGAGYTF.

The genes are TRBV7-9 and TRBJ2-3; D is undetermined. The CDR3 runs 15 residues. V lost 1 base, J lost 5 bases, and 13 bases lay in between. Germline loops: CDR1 SEHNR, CDR2 FQNEAQ (reference sequence). DNA for the CDR3: TGTGCCAGCAGCTTAGACTATCCGGAGCAAGATACGCAGTATTTT. This translates into CASSLDYPEQDTQYF.

The chain is built from TRBV18 and TRBJ2-7, with a weak D call TRBD1 (5 bases). Deletions cut 4 bases from V and 3 bases from J, with 19 bases between. Germline-derived CDR1 and CDR2 are KGHSH and LQKENI. The CDR3 is 16 residues long. CDR3 loop: CASSRLTAEIIYEQYF. CDR3 DNA sequence: TGTGCCAGCTCACGGCTGACAGCCGAAATTATCTACGAGCAGTACTTC.

V gene TRBV4-2 combines with J gene TRBJ2-3, with 13 nucleotides matching TRBD2. Germline V CDR1 and CDR2: LGHNA, YNFKEQ. This CDR3 contains 21 residues. V lost 0 bases, J lost 0 bases, and 12 bases stayed unmatched. The DNA for the CDR3 is TGTGCCAGCAGCCAAGAAAATGGACTAGCGGGGGTACTACCGAGCACAGATACGCAGTATTTT. This sequence encodes CASSQENGLAGVLPSTDTQYF.

V usage is TRBV3-1 (or the pseudogene TRBV3-2) and J usage is TRBJ2-7; TRBD2 aligns across 7 bases. Trimming cost V 3 bases and J 7 bases; bases outside gene matches: 21. Looked up from germline, CDR1 is LGHDT and CDR2 is YNNKEL (reference sequence). The CDR3 has 18 amino acids. The CDR3 loop reads CASSQIGEGTEGPREQYF. In DNA, the CDR3 is TGTGCCAGCAGCCAGATCGGGGAGGGGACTGAGGGCCCGCGAGAGCAGTACTTC.

The V gene is TRBV19, the J gene TRBJ2-7; TRBD1 agrees at 7 bases. This CDR3 has 13 amino acids. CDR1 is LNHDA and CDR2 is SQIVND in the germline V gene (reference sequence). V lost 6 bases and J lost 1; bases outside the gene matches: 3. CDR3 in amino acids: CASRAGGSYEQYF. CDR3 nucleotides: TGTGCCAGTAGGGCAGGGGGTTCCTACGAGCAGTACTTC.